Listed below are T cell receptor beta chains from one sample, sequenced in a study of early T cells in non-severe SARS-CoV-2 infection. Via MiXCR, TCRdb re-called the 5' RACE reads, giving one row per CDR3 protein. This table holds 45,000 to 75,000 distinct CDR3 sequences, around 5.6% found once. The sequenced material came from whole blood. The receptors derive from an adult who was a healthcare worker with PCR-confirmed SARS-CoV-2 infection or an uninfected control (not recorded which). CDR3s include the opening cysteine and the closing phenylalanine or tryptophan. A D gene is named only where the DNA matches it firmly. Expanded clones are given a class, and other clones once, few, many or no size at all.

TRBV19	TRBD1	many	TRBJ1-5	CASRDRDNQPQHF	TGTGCCAGTAGAGACAGGGACAATCAGCCCCAGCATTTT
TRBV10-3	NA	few	TRBJ2-3	CAISPGTFTDTQYF	TGTGCCATCAGTCCCGGGACGTTCACAGATACGCAGTATTTT
TRBV10-3	NA	many	TRBJ1-2	CAISESKGSGGAFDGYTF	TGTGCCATCAGTGAGTCGAAAGGCTCCGGGGGGGCGTTTGATGGCTACACCTTC
TRBV24-1	NA	NA	TRBJ2-1	CATSDLGDPNEQFF	TGTGCCACCAGTGATTTAGGGGACCCCAATGAGCAGTTCTTC
TRBV20-1	NA	NA	TRBJ1-1	CSATRGIGAFF	TGCAGTGCTACTCGAGGGATAGGAGCTTTCTTT
TRBV6-2/TRBV6-3	TRBD2	NA	TRBJ2-3	CASSQRGASTDTQYF	TGTGCCAGCAGTCAGCGGGGTGCTAGCACAGATACGCAGTATTTT
TRBV6-6	TRBD1	many	TRBJ2-7	CASSYSGTGVSYEQYF	TGTGCCAGCAGTTACAGTGGGACAGGTGTCTCCTACGAGCAGTACTTC
TRBV7-2	TRBD2	few	TRBJ2-3	CASSAGLAGTDTQYF	TGTGCCAGCAGCGCGGGACTAGCGGGCACAGATACGCAGTATTTT
TRBV19	TRBD1	many	TRBJ1-5	CASKGTGINQPQHF	TGTGCCAGTAAGGGGACAGGCATTAATCAGCCCCAGCATTTT
TRBV7-2	TRBD1	many	TRBJ1-6	CASSPRTGRRNSPLHF	TGTGCCAGCAGCCCGCGGACAGGGAGGCGTAATTCACCCCTCCACTTT
TRBV11-1	NA	few	TRBJ2-5	CASSSGTSGGFLETQYF	NA
TRBV6-6	NA	few	TRBJ2-7	CASQGPGNEQYF	TGTGCCAGCCAGGGGCCGGGAAACGAGCAGTACTTC
TRBV29-1	TRBD2	many	TRBJ2-7	CSVEVGLAGEQYF	TGCAGCGTTGAAGTCGGTCTAGCGGGTGAGCAGTACTTC
TRBV5-6	NA	NA	TRBJ2-3	CASSRASRDGASTDTQYF	TGTGCCAGCAGCCGCGCTTCCCGGGACGGAGCTAGCACAGATACGCAGTATTTT
TRBV19	NA	many	TRBJ2-3	CASNLGGTDTQYF	TGTGCCAGTAATCTAGGAGGAACAGATACGCAGTATTTT
TRBV29-1	NA	NA	TRBJ2-5	CSARRSLQETQYF	TGCAGCGCCCGCAGGAGTCTCCAAGAGACCCAGTACTTC
TRBV6-6	TRBD2	NA	TRBJ2-3	CASSYRAGASDTQYF	TGTGCCAGCAGTTACCGAGCGGGAGCCTCAGATACGCAGTATTTT
TRBV7-2	NA	many	TRBJ2-1	CASSSRGLNFVNEQFF	TGTGCCAGCAGCTCCCGGGGGCTGAATTTCGTCAATGAGCAGTTCTTC
TRBV2	NA	few	TRBJ1-1	CASSDWVENTEAFF	TGTGCCAGCAGTGATTGGGTAGAGAACACTGAAGCTTTCTTT
TRBV10-3	NA	few	TRBJ1-1	CAISESTRSGMNTEAFF	TGTGCCATCAGTGAGTCGACAAGGTCGGGTATGAACACTGAAGCTTTCTTT
TRBV11-2	TRBD2	many	TRBJ2-1	CASSLDGGREQFF	TGTGCCAGCAGCTTAGACGGGGGGAGGGAGCAGTTCTTC
TRBV5-1	NA	many	TRBJ2-3	CASSSGGSTDTQYF	TGCGCCAGCAGCAGCGGTGGCAGCACAGATACGCAGTATTTT
TRBV3-1	NA	many	TRBJ1-3	CASSQEGGGNTIYF	TGTGCCAGCAGCCAAGAAGGGGGAGGAAACACCATATATTTT
TRBV6-2/TRBV6-3	TRBD1	many	TRBJ2-7	CASGRTGSTYEQYF	TGTGCCAGCGGGCGGACAGGGAGCACCTACGAGCAGTACTTC
TRBV20-1	NA	NA	TRBJ2-5	CSARAGAPQYF	TGCAGTGCTAGGGCGGGGGCCCCCCAGTACTTC
TRBV6-2/TRBV6-3	NA	NA	TRBJ2-6	CASSSISFSGAGANVLTF	TGTGCCAGCAGTTCGATTAGTTTCTCGGGGGCCGGGGCCAACGTCCTGACTTTC
TRBV30	TRBD1	many	TRBJ2-5	CAWSSGQGVVETQYF	TGTGCCTGGAGTAGTGGACAGGGGGTAGTGGAGACCCAGTACTTC
TRBV29-1	TRBD2	NA	TRBJ2-7	CSVEGRGYEQYF	TGCAGCGTTGAAGGGCGGGGGTACGAGCAGTACTTC
TRBV20-1	NA	many	TRBJ2-7	CSASEGAYEQYF	TGCAGTGCTAGTGAGGGGGCCTACGAGCAGTACTTC
TRBV12-3/TRBV12-4	NA	few	TRBJ1-1	CASSPGTKAFF	TGTGCCAGCAGTCCCGGGACAAAGGCTTTCTTT
TRBV6-5	TRBD2	many	TRBJ2-1	CASSFGTSQFF	TGTGCCAGCAGTTTTGGGACTAGTCAGTTCTTC
TRBV20-1	TRBD1	many	TRBJ1-4	CSAGDRDRAGEKLFF	TGCAGTGCTGGAGACCGGGACAGGGCTGGTGAAAAACTGTTTTTT
TRBV12-3/TRBV12-4	NA	many	TRBJ2-1	CASSFRKGEQFF	TGTGCCAGCAGCTTCCGGAAGGGTGAGCAGTTCTTC
TRBV5-4	NA	few	TRBJ1-5	CASSFPGSNQPQHF	TGTGCCAGCAGCTTCCCGGGGAGCAATCAGCCCCAGCATTTT
TRBV3-1	NA	many	TRBJ2-3	CASSRSGFTDTQYF	TGTGCCAGCAGCAGAAGCGGGTTCACAGATACGCAGTATTTT
TRBV7-3	TRBD1	many	TRBJ1-1	CASSPGGRTEAFF	TGTGCCAGCAGCCCAGGGGGCAGGACTGAAGCTTTCTTT
TRBV6-2/TRBV6-3	NA	many	TRBJ1-5	CASQTGQVLNNQPQHF	TGTGCCAGTCAAACCGGGCAGGTTCTGAACAATCAGCCCCAGCATTTT
TRBV20-1	NA	many	TRBJ2-7	CSARREGGQYEQYF	TGCAGTGCTAGGCGGGAAGGGGGGCAGTACGAGCAGTACTTC
TRBV5-6	TRBD1	NA	TRBJ1-6	CASNLLGQGVDSPLHF	TGTGCCAGCAACTTGTTGGGACAGGGGGTTGATTCACCCCTCCACTTT
TRBV27	TRBD2	NA	TRBJ2-6	CASSSPGREASGANVLTF	TGTGCCAGCAGTTCCCCTGGGAGGGAAGCCTCTGGGGCCAACGTCCTGACTTTC
TRBV7-6	NA	many	TRBJ1-6	CASLPREGRSSYNSPLHF	TGTGCCAGCCTCCCCCGGGAGGGAAGGAGCTCCTATAATTCACCCCTCCACTTT
TRBV30	NA	NA	TRBJ2-1	CAWISSESYNEQFF	TGTGCCTGGATATCCAGCGAGAGTTACAATGAGCAGTTCTTC